The entry that follows covers one TCR beta chain sequence. CDR1 and CDR2 (germline): SGHRS, YFSETQ. Trimming left V 2 bases short and J 2 bases short, with 10 bases between. The CDR3 spans 14 residues. The data were obtained in a study of cytomegalovirus exposure and HLA in healthy donors. Vbeta (60) and Jbeta (13) primers were used in the PCR. Method: immunoSEQ multiplex PCR; TCRdb's copy keeps in-frame clones and lacks some. The table has some 140,000 clones, around 83% seen once. The receptor was isolated from a woman between 25 and 40 years old in good health and CMV-seropositive. Sequencing was carried out using PBMCs. The chain joins TRBV5-1 to TRBJ1-2, with a tentative D call TRBD1 (6 bases). The CDR3 DNA is TGCGCCAGCAGCTTAGGGGGATCCAACTATGGCTACACCTTC. Amino acids: CASSLGGSNYGYTF.